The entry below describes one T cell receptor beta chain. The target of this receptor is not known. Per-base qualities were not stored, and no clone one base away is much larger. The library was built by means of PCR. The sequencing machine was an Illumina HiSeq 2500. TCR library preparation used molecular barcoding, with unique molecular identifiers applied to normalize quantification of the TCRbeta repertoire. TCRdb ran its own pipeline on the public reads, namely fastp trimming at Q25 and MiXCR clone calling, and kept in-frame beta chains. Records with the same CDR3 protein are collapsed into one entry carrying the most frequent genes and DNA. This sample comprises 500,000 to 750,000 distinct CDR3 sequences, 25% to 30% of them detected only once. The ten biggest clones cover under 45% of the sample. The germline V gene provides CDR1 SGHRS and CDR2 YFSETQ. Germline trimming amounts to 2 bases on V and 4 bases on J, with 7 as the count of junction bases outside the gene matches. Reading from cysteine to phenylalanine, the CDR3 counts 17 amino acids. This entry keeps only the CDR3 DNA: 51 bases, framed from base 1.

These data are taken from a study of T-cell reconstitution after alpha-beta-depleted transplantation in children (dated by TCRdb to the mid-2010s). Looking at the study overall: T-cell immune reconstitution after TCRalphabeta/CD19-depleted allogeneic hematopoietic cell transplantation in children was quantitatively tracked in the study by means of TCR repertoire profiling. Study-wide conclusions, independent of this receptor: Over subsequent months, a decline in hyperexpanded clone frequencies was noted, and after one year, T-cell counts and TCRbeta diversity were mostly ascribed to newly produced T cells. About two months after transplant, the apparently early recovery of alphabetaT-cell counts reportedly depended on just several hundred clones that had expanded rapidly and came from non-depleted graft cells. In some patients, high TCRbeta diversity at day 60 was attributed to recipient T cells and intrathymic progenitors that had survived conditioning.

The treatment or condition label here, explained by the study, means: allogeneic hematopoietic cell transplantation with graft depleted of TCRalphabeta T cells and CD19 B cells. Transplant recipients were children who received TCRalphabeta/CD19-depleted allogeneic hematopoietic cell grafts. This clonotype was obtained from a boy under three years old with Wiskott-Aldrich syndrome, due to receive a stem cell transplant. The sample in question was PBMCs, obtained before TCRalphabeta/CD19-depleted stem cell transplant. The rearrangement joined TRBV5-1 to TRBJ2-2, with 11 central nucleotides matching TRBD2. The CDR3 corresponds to CASSFSLTSGATGELFF. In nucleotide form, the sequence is TGCGCCAGCAGCTTCTCTTTGACTAGCGGGGCCACCGGGGAGCTGTTTTTT.